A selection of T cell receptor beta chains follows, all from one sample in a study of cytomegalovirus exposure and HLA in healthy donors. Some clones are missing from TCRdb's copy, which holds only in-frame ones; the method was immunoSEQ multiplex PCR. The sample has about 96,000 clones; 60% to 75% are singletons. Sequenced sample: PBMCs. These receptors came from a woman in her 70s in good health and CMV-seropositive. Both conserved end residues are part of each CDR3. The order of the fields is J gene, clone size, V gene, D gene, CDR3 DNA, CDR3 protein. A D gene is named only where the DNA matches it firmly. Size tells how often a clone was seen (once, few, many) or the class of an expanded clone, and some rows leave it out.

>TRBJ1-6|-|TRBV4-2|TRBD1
TGTGCCAGCAGCCGTAACCTCGGGACAGATAATTCACCCCTCCACTTT
CASSRNLGTDNSPLHF
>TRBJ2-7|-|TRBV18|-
TGTGCCAGTTCACCCGAAATTCTGGACAGCTTTACCTACGAGCAGTACTTC
CASSPEILDSFTYEQYF
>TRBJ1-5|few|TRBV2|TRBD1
TGTGCCAGCAGCGGAGGGGGCAGCTTGTCCCAGCCCCAGCATTTT
CASSGGGSLSQPQHF
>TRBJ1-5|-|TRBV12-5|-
TGTGCTAGTGGTTTGGCCATCAATCAGCCCCAGCATTTT
CASGLAINQPQHF
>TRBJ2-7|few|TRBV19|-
TGTGCCAGTAAGGGGGACTACAGATCCTACGAGCAGTACTTC
CASKGDYRSYEQYF
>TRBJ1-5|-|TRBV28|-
TGTGCCAGCCGACTAAACATCTGGTTTAGCAATCAGCCCCAGCATTTT
CASRLNIWFSNQPQHF
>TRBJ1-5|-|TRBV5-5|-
TGTGCCAGCAGCTTGCTACAGGCCAACCTAAGGAGTCCCCAGCATTTT
CASSLLQANLRSPQHF
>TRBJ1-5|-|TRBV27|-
TGTGCCAGCAGTTTAGACAGCTATAGCAATCAGCCCCAGCATTTT
CASSLDSYSNQPQHF
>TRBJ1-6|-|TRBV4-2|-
TGTGCCAGCAGCCAAGGCCCACAGGGCCCAAATTCACCCCTCCACTTT
CASSQGPQGPNSPLHF
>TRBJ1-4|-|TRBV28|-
TGTGCCAGCAGGGACAGTGGGGGTGGTGAAAAACTGTTTTTT
CASRDSGGGEKLFF
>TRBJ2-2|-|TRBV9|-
TGTGCCAGCAGCGTAGGGGCAGAATTGAACACCGGGGAGCTGTTTTTT
CASSVGAELNTGELFF
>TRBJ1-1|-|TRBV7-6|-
TGTGCCAGCAGCTTTAGCGGGGACACTGAAGCTTTCTTT
CASSFSGDTEAFF
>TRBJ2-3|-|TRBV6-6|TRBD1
TGTGCCAGCAGACATACAGGGGGACGGAGCACAGATACGCAGTATTTT
CASRHTGGRSTDTQYF
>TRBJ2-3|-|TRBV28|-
TGTGCCAGCAGTACTACAGATACGCAGTATTTT
CASSTTDTQYF
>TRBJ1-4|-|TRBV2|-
TGTGCCAGCAGAGCGGGGCATAAGGAAAAACTGTTTTTT
CASRAGHKEKLFF
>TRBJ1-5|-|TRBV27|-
TGTGCCAGCAGCGGTGCCAATCAGCCCCAGCATTTT
CASSGANQPQHF
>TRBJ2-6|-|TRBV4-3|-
TGCGCCAGCAGCCAAGACTTCTCTGGGGCCAACGTCCTGACTTTC
CASSQDFSGANVLTF
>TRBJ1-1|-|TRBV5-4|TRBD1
TGTGCCAGCAGCCCCGGACAGGGAAGGTTGGACACTGAAGCTTTCTTT
CASSPGQGRLDTEAFF
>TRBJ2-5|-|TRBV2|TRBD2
TGTGCCAGCACCCTAGGACTAGCGGGGGGGACTGAAGAGACCCAGTACTTC
CASTLGLAGGTEETQYF
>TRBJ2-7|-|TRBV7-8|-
TGTGCCAGCAGCCACCTCCGGGACAACGAGCAGTACTTC
CASSHLRDNEQYF